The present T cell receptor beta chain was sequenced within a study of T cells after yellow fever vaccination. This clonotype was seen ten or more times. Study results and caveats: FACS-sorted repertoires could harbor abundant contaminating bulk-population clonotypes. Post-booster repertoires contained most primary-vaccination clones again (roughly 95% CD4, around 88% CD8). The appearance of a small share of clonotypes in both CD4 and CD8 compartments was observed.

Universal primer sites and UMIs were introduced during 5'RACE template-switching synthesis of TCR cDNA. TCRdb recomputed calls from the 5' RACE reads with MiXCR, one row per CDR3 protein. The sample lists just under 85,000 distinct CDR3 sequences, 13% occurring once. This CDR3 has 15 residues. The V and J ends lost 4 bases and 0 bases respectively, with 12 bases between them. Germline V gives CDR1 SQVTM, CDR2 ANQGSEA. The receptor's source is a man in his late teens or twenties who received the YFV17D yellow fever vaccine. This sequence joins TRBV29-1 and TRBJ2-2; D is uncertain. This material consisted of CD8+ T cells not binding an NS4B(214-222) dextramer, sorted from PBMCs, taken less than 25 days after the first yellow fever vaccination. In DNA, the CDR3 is TGCAGCGTTGCCAACAGACCCGCGAACACCGGGGAGCTGTTTTTT. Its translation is CSVANRPANTGELFF.